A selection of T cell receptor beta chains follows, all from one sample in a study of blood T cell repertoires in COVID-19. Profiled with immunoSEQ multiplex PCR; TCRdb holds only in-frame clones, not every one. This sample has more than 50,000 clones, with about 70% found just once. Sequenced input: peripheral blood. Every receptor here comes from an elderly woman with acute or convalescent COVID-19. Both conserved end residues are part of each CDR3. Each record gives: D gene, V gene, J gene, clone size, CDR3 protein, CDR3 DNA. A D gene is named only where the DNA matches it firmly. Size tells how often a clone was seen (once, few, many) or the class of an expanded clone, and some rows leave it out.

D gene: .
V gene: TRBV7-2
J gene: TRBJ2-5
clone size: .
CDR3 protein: CASSFHRGGTQETQYF
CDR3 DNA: TGTGCCAGCAGCTTCCACAGGGGGGGGACCCAAGAGACCCAGTACTTC

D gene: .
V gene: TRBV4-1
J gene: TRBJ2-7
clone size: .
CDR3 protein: CASSQGGQAGAFYEQYF
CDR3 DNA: TGCGCCAGCAGCCAAGGGGGACAGGCGGGAGCTTTCTACGAGCAGTACTTC

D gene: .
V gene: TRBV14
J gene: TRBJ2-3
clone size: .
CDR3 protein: CASSRWAGLSTDTQYF
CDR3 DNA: TGTGCCAGCAGCCGATGGGCGGGCTTGAGCACAGATACGCAGTATTTT

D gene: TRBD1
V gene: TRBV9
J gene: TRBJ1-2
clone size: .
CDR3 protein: CASSVARQGASYGYTF
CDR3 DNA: TGTGCCAGCAGCGTAGCTCGGCAGGGGGCTAGCTATGGCTACACCTTC

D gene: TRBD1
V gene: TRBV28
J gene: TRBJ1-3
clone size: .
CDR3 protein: CASSRQGTGNTIYF
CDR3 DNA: TGTGCCAGCAGTCGACAGGGTACTGGAAACACCATATATTTT

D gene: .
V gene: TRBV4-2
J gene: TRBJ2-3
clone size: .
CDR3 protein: CASSQDLATLSTDTQYF
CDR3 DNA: TGTGCCAGCAGCCAGGACCTAGCGACCCTCAGCACAGATACGCAGTATTTT

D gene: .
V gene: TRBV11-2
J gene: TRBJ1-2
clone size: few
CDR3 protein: CASSTVTGFGYTF
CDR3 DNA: TGTGCCAGCAGCACCGTAACAGGGTTTGGCTACACCTTC

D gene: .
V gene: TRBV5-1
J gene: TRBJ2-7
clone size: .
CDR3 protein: CASSFGPRGPSYEQYF
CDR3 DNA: TGCGCCAGCAGCTTCGGACCGCGAGGGCCATCCTACGAGCAGTACTTC

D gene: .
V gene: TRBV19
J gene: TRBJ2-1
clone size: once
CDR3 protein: CASNDRGRVNEQFF
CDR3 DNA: TGTGCCAGTAACGATAGGGGCAGGGTCAATGAGCAGTTCTTC

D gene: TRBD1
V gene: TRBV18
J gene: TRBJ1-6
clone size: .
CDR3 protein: CASSPLDRGDSPLHF
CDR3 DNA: TGTGCCAGCTCACCCCTCGACAGGGGTGATTCACCCCTCCACTTT

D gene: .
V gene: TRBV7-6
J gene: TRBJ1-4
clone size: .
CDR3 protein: CASSRGGLNEKLFF
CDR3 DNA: TGTGCCAGCAGTAGGGGGGGCCTTAATGAAAAACTGTTTTTT

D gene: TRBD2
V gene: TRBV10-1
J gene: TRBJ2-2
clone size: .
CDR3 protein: CASSKLGLAGVDTGELFF
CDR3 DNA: TGCGCCAGCAGTAAACTCGGACTAGCGGGAGTTGACACCGGGGAGCTGTTTTTT

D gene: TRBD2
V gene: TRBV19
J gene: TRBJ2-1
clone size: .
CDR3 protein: CASSLKRTSGRFNEQFF
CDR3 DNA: TGTGCCAGTAGTCTAAAGCGGACTAGCGGGAGGTTCAATGAGCAGTTCTTC

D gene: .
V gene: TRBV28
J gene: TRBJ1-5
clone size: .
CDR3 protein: CATRAGDGQPQHF
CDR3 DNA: TGTGCCACCCGGGCAGGGGACGGTCAGCCCCAGCATTTT

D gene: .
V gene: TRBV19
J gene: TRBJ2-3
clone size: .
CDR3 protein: CASSIMGQGGDTQYF
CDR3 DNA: TGTGCCAGTAGTATAATGGGTCAGGGGGGAGATACGCAGTATTTT

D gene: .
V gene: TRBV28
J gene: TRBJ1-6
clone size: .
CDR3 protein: CASSFRSPLHF
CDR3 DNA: TGTGCCAGCAGTTTCAGATCACCCCTCCACTTT

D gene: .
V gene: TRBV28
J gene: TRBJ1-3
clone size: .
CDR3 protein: CASRTPAGHAELSGNTIYF
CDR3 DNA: TGTGCCAGCCGCACTCCAGCAGGGCACGCCGAGCTCTCTGGAAACACCATATATTTT

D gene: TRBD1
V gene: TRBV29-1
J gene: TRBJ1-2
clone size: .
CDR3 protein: CSGGTGDGNYGYTF
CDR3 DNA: TGCAGCGGTGGGACAGGGGATGGTAACTATGGCTACACCTTC

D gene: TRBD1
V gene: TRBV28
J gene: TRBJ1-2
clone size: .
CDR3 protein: CASSRTGGGYGYTF
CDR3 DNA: TGTGCCAGCAGTCGGACAGGGGGCGGGTATGGCTACACCTTC

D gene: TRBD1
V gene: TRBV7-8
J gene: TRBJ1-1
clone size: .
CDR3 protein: CASSSNRGMNTEAFF
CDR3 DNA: TGTGCCAGCAGCTCCAACAGGGGAATGAACACTGAAGCTTTCTTT

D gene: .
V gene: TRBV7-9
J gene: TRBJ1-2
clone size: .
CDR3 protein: CASSLVLGDGYTF
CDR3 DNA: TGTGCCAGCAGCTTAGTCCTAGGCGATGGCTACACCTTC

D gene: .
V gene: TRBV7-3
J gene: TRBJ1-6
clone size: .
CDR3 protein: CASSPTGIGSPLHF
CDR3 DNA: TGTGCCAGCAGCCCAACAGGGATAGGCTCACCCCTCCACTTT

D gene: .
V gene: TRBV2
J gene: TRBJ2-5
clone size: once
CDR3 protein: CASSNKETQYF
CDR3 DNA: TGTGCCAGCTCCAACAAAGAGACCCAGTACTTC

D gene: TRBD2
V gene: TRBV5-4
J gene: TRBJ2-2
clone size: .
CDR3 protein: CASSFEIQGTSGLTGELFF
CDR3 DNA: TGTGCCAGCAGTTTCGAAATACAGGGAACTAGCGGGCTCACCGGGGAGCTGTTTTTT

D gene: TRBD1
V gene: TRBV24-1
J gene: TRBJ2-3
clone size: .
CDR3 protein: CATSDTGQGPPGADTQYF
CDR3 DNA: TGTGCCACCAGTGATACCGGACAGGGACCCCCTGGAGCAGATACGCAGTATTTT

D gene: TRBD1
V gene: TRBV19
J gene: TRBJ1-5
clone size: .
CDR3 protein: CASRTGVTGNQPQHF
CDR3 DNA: TGTGCCAGTAGGACAGGGGTCACTGGCAATCAGCCCCAGCATTTT

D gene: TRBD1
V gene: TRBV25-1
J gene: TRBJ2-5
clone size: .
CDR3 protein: CASSPRGIDQETQYF
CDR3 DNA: TGTGCCAGTTCACCCAGGGGGATTGACCAAGAGACCCAGTACTTC

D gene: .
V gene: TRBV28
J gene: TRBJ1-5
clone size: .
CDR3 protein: CASSLAGGANQPQHF
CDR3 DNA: TGTGCCAGCAGTTTAGCCGGGGGGGCCAATCAGCCCCAGCATTTT

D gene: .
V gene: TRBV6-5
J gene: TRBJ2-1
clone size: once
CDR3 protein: CASSYGRRDNEQFF
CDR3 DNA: TGTGCCAGCAGTTACGGGCGGAGGGACAATGAGCAGTTCTTC

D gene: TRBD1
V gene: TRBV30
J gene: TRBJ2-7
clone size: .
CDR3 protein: CAWKGDRGPYEQYF
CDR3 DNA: TGTGCCTGGAAAGGGGACAGGGGACCCTACGAGCAGTACTTC

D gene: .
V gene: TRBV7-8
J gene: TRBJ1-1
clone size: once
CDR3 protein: CASSRQGNTEAFF
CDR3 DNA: TGTGCCAGCAGTCGGCAGGGGAACACTGAAGCTTTCTTT

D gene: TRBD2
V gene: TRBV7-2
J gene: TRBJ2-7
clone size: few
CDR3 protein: CASSLSLAGDEQYF
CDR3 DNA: TGTGCCAGCAGCTTATCGCTAGCGGGAGACGAGCAGTACTTC

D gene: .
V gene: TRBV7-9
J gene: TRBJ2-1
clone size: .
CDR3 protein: CASSPSSWVEQFF
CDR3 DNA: TGTGCCAGCAGCCCCTCTAGTTGGGTTGAGCAGTTCTTC

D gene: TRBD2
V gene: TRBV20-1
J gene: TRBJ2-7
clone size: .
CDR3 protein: CSASTGTSRGEQYF
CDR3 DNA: TGCAGTGCTAGTACCGGGACTAGCCGTGGTGAGCAGTACTTC

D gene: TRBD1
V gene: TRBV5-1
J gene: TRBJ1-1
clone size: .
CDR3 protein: CASSSQGTGSNTEAFF
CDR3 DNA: TGCGCCAGCAGCTCCCAGGGGACAGGGTCGAACACTGAAGCTTTCTTT

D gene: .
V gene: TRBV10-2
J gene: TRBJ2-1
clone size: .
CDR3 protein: CASSDRQGGNEQFF
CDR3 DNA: TGCGCCAGCAGTGATCGTCAGGGGGGTAATGAGCAGTTCTTC

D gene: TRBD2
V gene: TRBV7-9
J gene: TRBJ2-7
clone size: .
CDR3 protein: CASSLGRPGLRDHEQYF
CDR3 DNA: TGTGCCAGCAGCTTAGGAAGACCGGGACTACGTGACCACGAGCAGTACTTC

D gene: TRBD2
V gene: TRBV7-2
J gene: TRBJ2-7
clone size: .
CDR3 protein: CASSLVAGANYEQYF
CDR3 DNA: TGTGCCAGCAGCTTAGTAGCGGGAGCCAACTACGAGCAGTACTTC

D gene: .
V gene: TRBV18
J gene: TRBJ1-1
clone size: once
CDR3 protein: CASSENLRGTEAFF
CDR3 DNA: TGTGCCAGCTCGGAAAACCTGCGGGGCACTGAAGCTTTCTTT

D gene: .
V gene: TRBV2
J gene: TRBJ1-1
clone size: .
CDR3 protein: CASSVGGSLTEAFF
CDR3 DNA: TGTGCCAGCAGTGTGGGGGGTAGTTTGACTGAAGCTTTCTTT

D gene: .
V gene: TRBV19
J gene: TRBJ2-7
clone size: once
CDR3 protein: CASSTLFAGNSYEQYF
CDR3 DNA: TGTGCCAGTAGTACTCTTTTCGCGGGGAACTCCTACGAGCAGTACTTC

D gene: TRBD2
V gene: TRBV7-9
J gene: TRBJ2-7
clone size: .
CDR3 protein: CASSSPSGRSYEQYF
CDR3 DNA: TGTGCCAGCAGCTCACCTAGCGGGCGGTCCTACGAGCAGTACTTC

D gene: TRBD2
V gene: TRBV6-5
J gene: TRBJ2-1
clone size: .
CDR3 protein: CASSRTSGRHEQFF
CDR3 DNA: TGTGCCAGCAGCCGGACTAGCGGGAGACACGAGCAGTTCTTC

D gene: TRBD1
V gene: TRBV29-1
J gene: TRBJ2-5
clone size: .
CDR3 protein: CSLSGTGEETQYF
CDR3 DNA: TGCAGCCTCTCCGGGACAGGTGAAGAGACCCAGTACTTC

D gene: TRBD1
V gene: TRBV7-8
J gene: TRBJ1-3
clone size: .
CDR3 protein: CASSLLGTGGNTIYF
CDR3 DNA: TGTGCCAGCAGCTTATTAGGGACAGGCGGAAACACCATATATTTT

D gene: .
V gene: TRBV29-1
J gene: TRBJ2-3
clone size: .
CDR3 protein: CSVEGGGKGTDTQYF
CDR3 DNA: TGCAGCGTTGAAGGGGGAGGAAAAGGCACAGATACGCAGTATTTT

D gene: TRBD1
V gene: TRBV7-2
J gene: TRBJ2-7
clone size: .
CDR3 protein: CASSLGTGREQYF
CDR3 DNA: TGTGCCAGCAGCTTGGGGACAGGGAGAGAGCAGTACTTC

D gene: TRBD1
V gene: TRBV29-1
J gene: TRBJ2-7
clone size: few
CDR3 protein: CSVKRTGGTYEQYF
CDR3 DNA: TGCAGCGTTAAACGGACAGGGGGCACCTACGAGCAGTACTTC

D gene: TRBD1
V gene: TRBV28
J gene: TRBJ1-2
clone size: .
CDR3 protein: CASTTGGGYGYTF
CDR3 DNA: TGTGCCAGCACCACAGGGGGGGGCTATGGCTACACCTTC

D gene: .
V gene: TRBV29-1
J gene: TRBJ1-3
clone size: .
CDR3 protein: CSGSSGNTIYF
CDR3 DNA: TGCAGCGGGAGCTCTGGAAACACCATATATTTT

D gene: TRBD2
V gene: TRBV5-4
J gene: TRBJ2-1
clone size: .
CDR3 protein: CASSMLLAGGSYNEQFF
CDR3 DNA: TGTGCCAGCAGCATGCTCCTAGCGGGAGGGAGTTACAATGAGCAGTTCTTC

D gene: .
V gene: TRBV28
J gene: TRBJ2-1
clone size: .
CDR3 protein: CASKGGVGVVGHNEQFF
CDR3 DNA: TGTGCCAGCAAGGGAGGAGTGGGAGTTGTAGGGCACAATGAGCAGTTCTTC

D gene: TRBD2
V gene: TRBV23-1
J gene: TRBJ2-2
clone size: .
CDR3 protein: CASSQAAGGRGGELFF
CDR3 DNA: TGCGCCAGCAGTCAAGCGGCGGGGGGCCGAGGCGGGGAGCTGTTTTTT

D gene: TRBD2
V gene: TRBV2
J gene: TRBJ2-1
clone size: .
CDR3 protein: CASSDGRARNEQFF
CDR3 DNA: TGTGCCAGCAGTGATGGGAGGGCCAGGAATGAGCAGTTCTTC